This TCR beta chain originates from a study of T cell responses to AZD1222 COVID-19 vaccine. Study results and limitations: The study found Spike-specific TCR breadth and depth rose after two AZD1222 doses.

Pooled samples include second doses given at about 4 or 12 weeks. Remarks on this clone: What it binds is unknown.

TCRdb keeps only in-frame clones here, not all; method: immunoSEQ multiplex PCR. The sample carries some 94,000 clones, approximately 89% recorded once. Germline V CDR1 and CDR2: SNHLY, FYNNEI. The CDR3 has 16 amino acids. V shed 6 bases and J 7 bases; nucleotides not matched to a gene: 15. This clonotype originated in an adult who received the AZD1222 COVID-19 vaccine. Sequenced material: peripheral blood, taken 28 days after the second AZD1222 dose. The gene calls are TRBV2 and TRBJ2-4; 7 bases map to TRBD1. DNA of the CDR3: TGTGCCAGCAGGAACCGGGACAGCCCTCTAACGAACATTCAGTACTTC. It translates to CASRNRDSPLTNIQYF.